This T cell receptor beta chain was retrieved from a study of T cell repertoires in cytomegalovirus infection. The CDR3 spans 16 residues. V shed 5 bases and J shed 0 bases, with 15 bases lying between them. Germline V gene lookup returns CDR1 SGHTA and CDR2 FQGNSA. Note on this clonotype: Its antigen is currently unknown.

TCRdb reanalysed the reads using MiXCR and keeps one entry per CDR3 protein. The profile shows 200,000 or so distinct CDR3 sequences, roughly 27% of them singletons. General study points: Ex vivo, HLA-C-restricted CMV-specific TCR beta clonotypes prevailed over the rest of the response.

Sample: PBMCs. The chain combines TRBV7-2 with TRBJ2-3; maybe TRBD2 (6 bases). The sequence came from a human donor in good health (CMV status not recorded). Some clones in this sample may be carry-over from other donors' samples. The CDR3 spells CASSKDSAGSTDTQYF. In DNA form, the CDR3 reads TGTGCCAGCAGCAAGGACTCTGCGGGGAGCACAGATACGCAGTATTTT.